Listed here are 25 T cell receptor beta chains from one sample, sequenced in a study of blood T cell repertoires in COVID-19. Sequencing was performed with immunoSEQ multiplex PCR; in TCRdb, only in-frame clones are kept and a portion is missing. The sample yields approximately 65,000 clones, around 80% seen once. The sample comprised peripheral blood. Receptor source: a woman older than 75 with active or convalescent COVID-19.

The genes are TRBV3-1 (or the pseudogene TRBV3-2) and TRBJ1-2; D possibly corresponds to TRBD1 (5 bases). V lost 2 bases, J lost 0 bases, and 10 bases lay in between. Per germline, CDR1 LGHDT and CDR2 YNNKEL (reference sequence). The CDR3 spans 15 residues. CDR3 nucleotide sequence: TGTGCCAGCAGCCAACTACAGGACCCTAACTATGGCTACACCTTC. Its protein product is CASSQLQDPNYGYTF.

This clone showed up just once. CDR3 sequence reads: CASSPGQGGYGYTF. Here the CDR3 DNA reads TGCGCCAGCAGTCCGGGACAGGGAGGCTATGGCTACACCTTC. The chain joins TRBV5-1 to TRBJ1-2; 9 bases line up with TRBD1. The CDR3 is 14 residues long. The junction had 6 bases not matched to a gene; V was cut back by 5 bases and J by 4 bases. The V gene's germline CDR1 is SGHRS and CDR2 YFSETQ.

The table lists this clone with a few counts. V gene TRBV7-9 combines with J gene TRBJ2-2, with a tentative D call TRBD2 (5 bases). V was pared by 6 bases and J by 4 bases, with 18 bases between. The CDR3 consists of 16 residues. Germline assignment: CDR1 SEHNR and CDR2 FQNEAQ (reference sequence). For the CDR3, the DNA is TGTGCCAGCAGTTTATACCTCGGGGTGGCCACCGGGGAGCTGTTTTTT. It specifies CASSLYLGVATGELFF. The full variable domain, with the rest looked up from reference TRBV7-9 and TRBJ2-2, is DTGVSQNPRHKITKRGQNVTFRCDPISEHNRLYWYRQTLGQGPEFLTYFQNEAQLEKSRLLSDRFSAERPKGSFSTLEIQRTEQGDSAMYLCASSLYLGVATGELFFGEGSRLTVL.

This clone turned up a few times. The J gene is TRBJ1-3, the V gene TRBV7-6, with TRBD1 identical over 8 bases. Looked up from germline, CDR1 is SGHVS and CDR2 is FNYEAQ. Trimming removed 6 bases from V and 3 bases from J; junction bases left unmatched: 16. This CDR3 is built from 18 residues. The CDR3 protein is CASSQDNRGRVYGNTIYF. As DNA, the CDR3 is TGTGCCAGCAGTCAGGACAACAGGGGGAGAGTTTATGGAAACACCATATATTTT.

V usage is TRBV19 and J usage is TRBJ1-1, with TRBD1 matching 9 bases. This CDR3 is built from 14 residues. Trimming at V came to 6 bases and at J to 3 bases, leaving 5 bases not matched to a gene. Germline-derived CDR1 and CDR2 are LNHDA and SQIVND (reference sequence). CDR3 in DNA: TGTGCCAGTAGAAGGACAGGGGTTGACACTGAAGCTTTCTTT. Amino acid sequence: CASRRTGVDTEAFF.

CDR3 amino acids: CASSPGTGLQSYEQYF. The CDR3 DNA is TGTGCCAGCAGCCCGGGGACAGGCCTTCAGTCCTACGAGCAGTACTTC. The genes are TRBV9 and TRBJ2-7; TRBD1 matches at 8 bases. Germline V gene lookup returns CDR1 SGDLS and CDR2 YYNGEE. Trimming at V came to 4 bases and at J to 1 base, leaving 10 bases not matched to a gene. There are 16 residues in the CDR3.

Written as DNA, the CDR3 is TGTGCCAGCAGCTCCCAACAGGGGGCGCTGGGAGTGAACACTGAAGCTTTCTTT. Amino acid sequence: CASSSQQGALGVNTEAFF. The chain has TRBV7-8 and TRBJ1-1; 9 positions match TRBD1. The V gene end was trimmed by 4 bases and the J gene end by 0 bases; junction bases not matched to a gene: 12. Germline assignment: CDR1 SGHVS and CDR2 FQNEAQ. The CDR3 contains 18 residues. The full variable domain, in which reference TRBV7-8 and TRBJ1-1 provide the parts outside the CDR3, is GAGVSQSPRYKVAKRGQDVALRCDPISGHVSLFWYQQALGQGPEFLTYFQNEAQLDKSGLPSDRFFAERPEGSVSTLKIQRTQQEDSAVYLCASSSQQGALGVNTEAFFGQGTRLTVV.

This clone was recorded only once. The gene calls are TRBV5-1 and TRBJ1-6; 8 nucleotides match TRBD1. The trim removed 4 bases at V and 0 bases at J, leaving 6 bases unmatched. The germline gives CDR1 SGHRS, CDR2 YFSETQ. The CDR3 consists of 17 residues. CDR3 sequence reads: CASSLRTGPSYNSPLHF. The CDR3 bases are TGCGCCAGCAGCCTCAGGACAGGGCCCTCCTATAATTCACCCCTCCACTTT.

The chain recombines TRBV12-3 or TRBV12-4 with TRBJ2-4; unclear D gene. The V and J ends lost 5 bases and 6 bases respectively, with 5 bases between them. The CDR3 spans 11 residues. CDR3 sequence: CASSHLNIQYF. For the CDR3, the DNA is TGTGCCAGCAGTCATTTAAACATTCAGTACTTC.

The CDR3 DNA reads TGTGCCAGCAGCTTATCCGGGAACACTGAAGCTTTCTTT. Translation gives CASSLSGNTEAFF. The J gene is TRBJ1-1, the V gene TRBV7-9; no definite D call. The CDR3 is made up of 13 amino acids. Germline lookup yields CDR1 SEHNR and CDR2 FQNEAQ (reference sequence). Trimming removed 2 bases at V and 1 base at J, with 5 bases between. The whole variable domain, filled in from reference TRBV7-9 and TRBJ1-1, reads DTGVSQNPRHKITKRGQNVTFRCDPISEHNRLYWYRQTLGQGPEFLTYFQNEAQLEKSRLLSDRFSAERPKGSFSTLEIQRTEQGDSAMYLCASSLSGNTEAFFGQGTRLTVV.

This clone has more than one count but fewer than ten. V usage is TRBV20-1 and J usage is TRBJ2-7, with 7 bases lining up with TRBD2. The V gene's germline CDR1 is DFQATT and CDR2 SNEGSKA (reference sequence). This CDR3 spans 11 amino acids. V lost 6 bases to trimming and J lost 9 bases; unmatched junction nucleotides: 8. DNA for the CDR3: TGCAGTGCCCCGATGGGGGGGAGGCAGTACTTC. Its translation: CSAPMGGRQYF.

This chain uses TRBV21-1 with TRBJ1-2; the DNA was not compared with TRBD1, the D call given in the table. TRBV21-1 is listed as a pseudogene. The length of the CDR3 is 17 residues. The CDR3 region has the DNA TGTGCCAGCAGCAATGACCTTCGTCGGGACACAAGCTATGGCTACACCTTC. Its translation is CASSNDLRRDTSYGYTF.

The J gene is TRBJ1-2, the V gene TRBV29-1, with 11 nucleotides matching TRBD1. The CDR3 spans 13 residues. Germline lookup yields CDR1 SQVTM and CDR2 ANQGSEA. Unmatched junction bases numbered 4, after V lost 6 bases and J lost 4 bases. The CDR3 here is CSVGTGGPYGYTF. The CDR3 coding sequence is TGCAGCGTGGGGACAGGGGGACCCTATGGCTACACCTTC.

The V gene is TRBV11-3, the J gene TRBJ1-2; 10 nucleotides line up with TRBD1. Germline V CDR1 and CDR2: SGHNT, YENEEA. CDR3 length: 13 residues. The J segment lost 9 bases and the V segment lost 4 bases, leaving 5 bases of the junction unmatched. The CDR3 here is CASSYDRGLRYTF. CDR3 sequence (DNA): TGTGCCAGCAGCTATGACAGGGGGCTCCGCTACACCTTC.

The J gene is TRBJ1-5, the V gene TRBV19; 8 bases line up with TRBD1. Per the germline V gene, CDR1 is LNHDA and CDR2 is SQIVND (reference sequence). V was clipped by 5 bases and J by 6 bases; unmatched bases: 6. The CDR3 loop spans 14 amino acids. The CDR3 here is CASSGGDRGQPQHF. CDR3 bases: TGTGCCAGTAGTGGGGGAGACAGGGGTCAGCCCCAGCATTTT.

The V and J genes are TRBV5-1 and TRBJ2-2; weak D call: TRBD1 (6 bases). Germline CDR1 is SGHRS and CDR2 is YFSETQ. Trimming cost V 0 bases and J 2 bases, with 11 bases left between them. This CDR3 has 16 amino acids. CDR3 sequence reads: CASSLVAGANTGELFF. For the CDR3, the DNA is TGCGCCAGCAGCTTGGTGGCAGGGGCTAACACCGGGGAGCTGTTTTTT.

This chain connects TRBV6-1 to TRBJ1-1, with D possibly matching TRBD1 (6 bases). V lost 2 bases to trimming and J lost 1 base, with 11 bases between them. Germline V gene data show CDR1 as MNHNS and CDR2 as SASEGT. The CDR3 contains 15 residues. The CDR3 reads CASSENTGPNTEAFF. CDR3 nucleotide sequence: TGTGCCAGCAGTGAAAATACAGGGCCGAACACTGAAGCTTTCTTT.

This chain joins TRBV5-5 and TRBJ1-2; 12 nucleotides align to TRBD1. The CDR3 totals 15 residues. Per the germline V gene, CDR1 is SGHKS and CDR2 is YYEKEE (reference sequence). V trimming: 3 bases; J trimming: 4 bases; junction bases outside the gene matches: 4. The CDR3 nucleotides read TGTGCCAGCAGCTCCGGGACAGGGGGCATCTATGGCTACACCTTC. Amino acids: CASSSGTGGIYGYTF.

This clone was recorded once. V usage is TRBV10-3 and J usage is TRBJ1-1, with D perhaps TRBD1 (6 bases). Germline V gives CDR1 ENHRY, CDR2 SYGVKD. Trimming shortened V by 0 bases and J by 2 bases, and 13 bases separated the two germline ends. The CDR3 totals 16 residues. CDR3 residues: CAISESATGGNTEAFF. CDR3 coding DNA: TGTGCCATCAGTGAGTCGGCGACAGGAGGAAACACTGAAGCTTTCTTT.

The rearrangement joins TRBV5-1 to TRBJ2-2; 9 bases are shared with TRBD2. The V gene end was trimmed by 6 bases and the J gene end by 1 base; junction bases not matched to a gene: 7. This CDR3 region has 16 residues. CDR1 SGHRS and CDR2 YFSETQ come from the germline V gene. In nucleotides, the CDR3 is TGCGCCAGCACGAAGATTAGCGGGGGGAACACCGGGGAGCTGTTTTTT. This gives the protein CASTKISGGNTGELFF.

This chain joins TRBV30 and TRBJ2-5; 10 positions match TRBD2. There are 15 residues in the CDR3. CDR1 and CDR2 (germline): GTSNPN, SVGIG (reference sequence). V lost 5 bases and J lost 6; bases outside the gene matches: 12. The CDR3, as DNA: TGTGCCTGGGGCCCCCATCTAGCGGGGGTGAAGACCCAGTACTTC. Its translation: CAWGPHLAGVKTQYF.

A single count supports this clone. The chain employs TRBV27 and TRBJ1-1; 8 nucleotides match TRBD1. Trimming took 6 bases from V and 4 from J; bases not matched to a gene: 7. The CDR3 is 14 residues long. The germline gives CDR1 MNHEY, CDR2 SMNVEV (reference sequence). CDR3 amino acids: CASRGQAFPTEAFF. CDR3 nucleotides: TGTGCCAGCAGGGGACAGGCCTTCCCCACTGAAGCTTTCTTT.

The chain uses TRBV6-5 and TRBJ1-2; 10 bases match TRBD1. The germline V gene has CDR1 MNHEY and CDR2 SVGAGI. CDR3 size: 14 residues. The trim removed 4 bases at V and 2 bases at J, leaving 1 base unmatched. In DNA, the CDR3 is TGTGCCAGCAGTTGGGGACAGGGGAACTATGGCTACACCTTC. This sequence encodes CASSWGQGNYGYTF.

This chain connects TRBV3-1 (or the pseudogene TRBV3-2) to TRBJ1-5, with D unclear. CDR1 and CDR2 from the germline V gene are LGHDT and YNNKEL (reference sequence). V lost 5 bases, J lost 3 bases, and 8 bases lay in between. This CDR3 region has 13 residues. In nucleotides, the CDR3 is TGTGCCAGCAGCTTCGGACTCAATCAGCCCCAGCATTTT. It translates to CASSFGLNQPQHF.

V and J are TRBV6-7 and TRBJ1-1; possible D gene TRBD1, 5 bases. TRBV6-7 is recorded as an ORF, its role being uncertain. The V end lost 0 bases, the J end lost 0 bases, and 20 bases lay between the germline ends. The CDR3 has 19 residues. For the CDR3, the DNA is TGTGCCAGCAGTTACTCGGATCCTGGGGCAGCGACTGTGAACACTGAAGCTTTCTTT. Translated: CASSYSDPGAATVNTEAFF.